A single sample is the source of the 13 T cell receptor beta chains below, sequenced in a study of T-cell memory formation after mild COVID-19. TCRdb ran MiXCR on the 5' RACE reads and lists one entry per CDR3 protein. Counted here are about 150,000 distinct CDR3 sequences, about 5.5% occurring once; the ten biggest clones make up approximately 2.2%. The sample comprised PBMCs or a T cell subset sorted from them (not recorded which). Source of these receptors: an adult woman who had mild COVID-19 (a few samples of this study predate the infection). Cell type and time point are not known.

This clonotype was counted at least ten times. This chain connects TRBV6-2 or TRBV6-3 to TRBJ2-3; 13 positions match TRBD2. With 2 bases clipped from V and 3 bases from J, the junction kept 8 bases outside the gene matches. Germline V lookup: CDR1 MNHEY, CDR2 SVGEGT. The CDR3 has 18 residues. CDR3 amino acids: CASSYPGLAGEPTDTQYF. The CDR3, as DNA: TGTGCCAGCAGTTACCCCGGACTAGCGGGAGAGCCAACAGATACGCAGTATTTT.

This clonotype appeared a few times. The chain employs TRBV10-3 and TRBJ1-1; D may be TRBD1 (6 bases). The CDR3 contains 21 residues. V shed 6 bases and J shed 3 bases, with 35 bases lying between them. Germline CDR1 ENHRY, CDR2 SYGVKD. CDR3 nucleotide sequence: TGTGCCATCAGGAGGGGCGTGGGGTTAAGGGACAAAGTGGAGGCGGACACTGAAGCTTTCTTT. Amino acids: CAIRRGVGLRDKVEADTEAFF.

This clonotype was observed a handful of times. The V gene is TRBV5-1, the J gene TRBJ1-1; D possibly corresponds to TRBD1 (6 bases). The ends were cut back, 0 bases at V and 5 bases at J, with 26 bases in the middle. Germline CDR1 reads SGHRS; CDR2 reads YFSETQ. The CDR3 loop spans 19 amino acids. CDR3 region: CASSLDHRIGGGRKTEAFF. The CDR3 nucleotides are TGCGCCAGCAGCTTGGATCATCGTATAGGGGGAGGAAGGAAGACTGAAGCTTTCTTT.

This clonotype was recorded at least ten times. The J gene is TRBJ2-1, the V gene TRBV6-5; D ambiguous. From germline, CDR1 is MNHEY and CDR2 SVGAGI. V lost 2 bases and J 0 bases, leaving 11 bases between the germline ends. The CDR3 contains 16 residues. CDR3 sequence reads: CASSYGAYSSYNEQFF. As DNA, the CDR3 is TGTGCCAGCAGTTACGGAGCGTATAGCTCCTACAATGAGCAGTTCTTC.

At least ten counts were recorded for this clonotype. The chain joins TRBV12-3 or TRBV12-4 to TRBJ2-1, with unresolved D. V was trimmed by 3 bases and J by 4 bases, leaving 13 bases between them. CDR3 length: 15 residues. CDR3 DNA sequence: TGTGCCAGCAGTTTCGCCGCAGGTTTTTACAATGAGCAGTTCTTC. Protein: CASSFAAGFYNEQFF.

This clonotype has a count of ten or more. The chain employs TRBV5-6 and TRBJ2-3; no clear D. This CDR3 contains 12 residues. The germline V and J ends were trimmed by 2 bases and 5 bases, with 6 bases remaining between them. Per germline, CDR1 SGHDT and CDR2 YYEEEE. The DNA for the CDR3 is TGTGCCAGCAGCTTCAGAATAGATACGCAGTATTTT. Translation gives CASSFRIDTQYF.

This clonotype was seen repeatedly, ten times or more. The chain has TRBV12-3 or TRBV12-4 and TRBJ1-5; 7 bases line up with TRBD1. Losses at the gene ends were 6 bases for V and 7 bases for J; bases not matched to a gene: 6. The length of the CDR3 is 13 residues. The CDR3 spells CASSEGQWQPQHF. The CDR3 DNA reads as TGTGCCAGCAGCGAGGGACAGTGGCAGCCCCAGCATTTT.

This clonotype was detected only a few times. The gene calls are TRBV9 and TRBJ2-3; D unclear. CDR1 and CDR2 from the germline V gene are SGDLS and YYNGEE. The CDR3 spans 16 residues. V lost 0 bases, J lost 1 base, and 12 bases lay in between. In DNA form, the CDR3 reads TGTGCCAGCAGCGTAGAGGCTCGCCCAGGCACAGATACGCAGTATTTT. This sequence encodes CASSVEARPGTDTQYF.

In its sample, this clonotype was seen a few times. This chain connects TRBV3-1 to TRBJ2-7, with 7 nucleotides matching TRBD1. CDR1 is LGHDT, CDR2 YNNKEL, per germline (reference sequence). CDR3 length: 16 amino acids. With V trimmed by 0 bases and J by 3 bases, 8 bases remained unmatched. In DNA form, the CDR3 reads TGTGCCAGCAGCCAAGATCCCCCGGGACAGATCTACGAGCAGTACTTC. This sequence encodes CASSQDPPGQIYEQYF.

This clonotype occurred a few times. The chain recombines TRBV10-3 with TRBJ2-2; D not resolved. This CDR3 is built from 13 residues. Trimming took 2 bases from V and 5 from J, leaving 6 bases between them. Germline CDR1 and CDR2: ENHRY and SYGVKD. CDR3 sequence reads: CAISELGTGELFF. CDR3 nucleotides: TGTGCCATCAGTGAGCTCGGGACCGGGGAGCTGTTTTTT.

This clonotype was found many times. J is TRBJ2-1 and V is TRBV7-9, with D perhaps TRBD2 (6 bases). V was trimmed by 2 bases and J by 8 bases, leaving 7 bases between them. Germline loops: CDR1 SEHNR, CDR2 FQNEAQ (reference sequence). The CDR3 contains 12 residues. CDR3 sequence: CASSLWRDEQFF. The CDR3 nucleotides are TGTGCCAGCAGCTTATGGAGGGATGAGCAGTTCTTC.

This clonotype was picked up a small number of times. The V call is TRBV9, the J call TRBJ2-2, with D possibly being TRBD1 (6 bases). The V gene's germline CDR1 is SGDLS and CDR2 YYNGEE. Trimming took off 4 bases at V and 0 bases at J, with 13 bases between the two ends. This CDR3 has 16 amino acids. Written as DNA, the CDR3 is TGTGCCAGCAGCCCCCAATGGACAGCGAACACCGGGGAGCTGTTTTTT. Residues: CASSPQWTANTGELFF.

J is TRBJ1-2 and V is TRBV16; no definite D call. This CDR3 has 13 amino acids. V was cut by 0 bases and J by 4 bases, with 6 bases left in between. Looked up from germline, CDR1 is KGHSY and CDR2 is FQNENV. The CDR3: CASSQSDGYGYTF. The CDR3 DNA is TGTGCCAGCAGCCAATCAGACGGCTATGGCTACACCTTC.